This entry lists 24 T cell receptor beta chains sequenced from one sample in a study of metastatic and nonmetastatic thyroid tumors. There were no patients who had received any treatment before thyroid surgery. With MiXCR, TCRdb reprocessed the PCR reads. The table has 50,000 or so clones, roughly 15% seen once. Sequencing was performed on blood. Every receptor here comes from a female donor with papillary thyroid cancer or a benign thyroid nodule (not recorded which). Some clones in this sample may be carry-over from other donors' samples.

This clone has at least ten counts. The J gene is TRBJ1-5, the V gene TRBV6-1; D unclear. This CDR3 is built from 14 residues. V was cut by 9 bases and J by 0 bases, with 12 bases left in between. CDR1 MNHNS and CDR2 SASEGT come from the germline V gene. The CDR3 region has the DNA TGTGCCAGTGCGGACGATCATAGCAATCAGCCCCAGCATTTT. It is translated as CASADDHSNQPQHF.

This clone was observed at least ten times. The CDR3 spells CASSRLYNEQFF. CDR3 bases: TGTGCCAGCAGCCGACTCTACAATGAGCAGTTCTTC. This chain links TRBV3-1 with TRBJ2-1; D gene ambiguous. Germline CDR1 LGHDT, CDR2 YNNKEL (reference sequence). V was clipped by 4 bases and J by 3 bases, with 4 bases between them. The CDR3 contains 12 residues.

Many counts were recorded for this clone. Within the sample, other DNA sequences also encode this same CDR3. V gene TRBV5-4 combines with J gene TRBJ2-7; 7 bases are shared with TRBD1. The CDR3 has 15 residues. Germline CDR1 SGHNT, CDR2 YYREEE (reference sequence). Trimming cost V 4 bases and J 3 bases; bases outside gene matches: 10. The CDR3 region is CASSPGTVGYYEQYF. The CDR3 DNA follows: TGTGCCAGCAGCCCGGGGACAGTTGGATACTACGAGCAGTACTTC. The full variable domain, completed using reference TRBV5-4 and TRBJ2-7, is ETGVTQSPTHLIKTRGQQVTLRCSSQSGHNTVSWYQQALGQGPQFIFQYYREEENGRGNFPPRFSGLQFPNYSSELNVNALELDDSALYLCASSPGTVGYYEQYFGPGTRLTVT.

This clone was recorded many times. CDR3 sequence reads: CASSLSGGTDTQYF. CDR3 in DNA: TGTGCCAGCAGCTTAAGTGGAGGCACAGATACGCAGTATTTT. This sequence joins TRBV7-3 and TRBJ2-3; D remains ambiguous. Per germline, CDR1 SGHTA and CDR2 FQGTGA. Deletions cut 1 base from V and 1 base from J, with 6 bases between. The CDR3 loop spans 14 amino acids.

This clone was picked up many times. This chain connects TRBV15 to TRBJ2-3; D gene uncertain. The CDR3 totals 11 residues. V was cut by 6 bases and J by 4 bases, with 5 bases left in between. CDR1 is LNHNV and CDR2 is YYDKDF in the germline V gene (reference sequence). CDR3 bases: TGTGCCACCAGATTCGCAGATACGCAGTATTTT. Amino acid sequence: CATRFADTQYF. The full variable domain, rest sourced from reference TRBV15 and TRBJ2-3, is DAMVIQNPRYQVTQFGKPVTLSCSQTLNHNVMYWYQQKSSQAPKLLFHYYDKDFNNEADTPDNFQSRRPNTSFCFLDIRSPGLGDTAMYLCATRFADTQYFGPGTRLTVL.

This clone was detected many times. The V gene is TRBV6-1, the J gene TRBJ2-1, with TRBD2 identical over 10 bases. Germline CDR1 and CDR2: MNHNS and SASEGT. The CDR3 is 15 residues long. J was trimmed by 9 bases and V by 6 bases; bases with no gene match: 11. The CDR3 sequence is CASSPLAGGVPEQFF. The CDR3 nucleotides read TGTGCCAGCAGCCCTTTAGCGGGAGGAGTCCCTGAGCAGTTCTTC.

In its sample, this clone was seen a few times. The chain recombines TRBV6-5 with TRBJ2-2; a possible D gene is TRBD2 (5 bases). In germline, CDR1 is MNHEY, CDR2 SVGAGI. V was trimmed by 4 bases and J by 9 bases, leaving 15 bases between them. The CDR3 consists of 14 residues. The CDR3 loop is CASSSREGAWELFF. The CDR3 nucleotides read TGTGCCAGCAGTTCCCGTGAGGGCGCCTGGGAGCTGTTTTTT.

This clone was counted at least ten times. The V call is TRBV14, the J call TRBJ2-5, with D unclear. Trimming removed 7 bases at V and 5 bases at J, with 14 bases between. This CDR3 is built from 13 residues. Looked up from germline, CDR1 is SGHDN and CDR2 is FVKESK. The CDR3 loop reads CASKWGSGETQYF. As DNA, the CDR3 is TGTGCCAGCAAGTGGGGTTCCGGGGAGACCCAGTACTTC.

This clone was observed at least ten times. This chain links TRBV4-2 with TRBJ1-5; the D is unclear. The V end lost 2 bases, the J end lost 0 bases, and 8 bases lay between the germline ends. CDR1 is LGHNA and CDR2 is YNFKEQ in the germline V gene. The CDR3 length is 15 residues. The CDR3 protein is CASSQYHDSNQPQHF. In DNA form, the CDR3 reads TGTGCCAGCAGCCAATACCATGATAGCAATCAGCCCCAGCATTTT.

There are a few counts of this clone. The rearrangement joins TRBV19 to TRBJ2-7; D ambiguous. The germline CDR1 and CDR2 sequences are LNHDA and SQIVND (reference sequence). The CDR3 extends over 14 amino acids. Between the trimmed V and J ends, which lost 4 bases and 0 bases, there was a span of 10 bases. This chain's CDR3 is CASSRLSCSYEQYF. The CDR3 bases are TGTGCCAGTAGTAGATTGTCCTGCTCCTACGAGCAGTACTTC. Variable domain in full (rest from reference TRBV19 and TRBJ2-7): DGGITQSPKYLFRKEGQNVTLSCEQNLNHDAMYWYRQDPGQGLRLIYYSQIVNDFQKGDIAEGYSVSREKKESFPLTVTSAQKNPTAFYLCASSRLSCSYEQYFGPGTRLTVT.

The chain has TRBV28 and TRBJ2-7; D might be TRBD2 (6 bases). Per germline, CDR1 MDHEN and CDR2 SYDVKM. The CDR3 covers 16 residues. The V and J ends lost 6 bases and 0 bases respectively, with 18 bases between them. The CDR3 region has the DNA TGTGCCAGCAGCTTGTCGGCGGGATCCCCCTCCTACGAGCAGTACTTC. As protein: CASSLSAGSPSYEQYF.

The chain couples TRBV5-1 to TRBJ2-3; TRBD1 matches at 9 bases. CDR1 is SGHRS and CDR2 is YFSETQ in the germline V gene. V gave up 5 bases and J gave up 1 base; unmatched junction bases: 5. The CDR3 loop spans 15 amino acids. CDR3 in DNA: TGCGCCAGCAGTCATCGGACAGGGGGCACAGATACGCAGTATTTT. Protein sequence: CASSHRTGGTDTQYF.

Many counts were recorded for this clone. V and J are TRBV19 and TRBJ2-3; D remains ambiguous. This CDR3 spans 13 amino acids. Germline CDR1 LNHDA, CDR2 SQIVND (reference sequence). V gave up 2 bases and J gave up 4 bases, with 7 bases separating them. CDR3 region: CASSIRVADTQYF. DNA for the CDR3: TGTGCCAGTAGTATAAGGGTAGCAGATACGCAGTATTTT.

This clone was seen many times. The chain combines TRBV7-2 with TRBJ2-2; a possible D gene is TRBD1 (5 bases). V was shortened by 0 bases and J by 0 bases, with 8 bases between the two germline ends. This CDR3 comprises 16 residues. Germline CDR1 SGHTA, CDR2 FQGNSA. DNA for the CDR3: TGTGCCAGCAGCTTAGCCTGGACACCGAACACCGGGGAGCTGTTTTTT. It encodes CASSLAWTPNTGELFF.

This clone appeared many times. CDR3 nucleotide sequence: TGTGCCAGCAGTGAACGACTCACAGATACGCAGTATTTT. This encodes CASSERLTDTQYF. The rearrangement uses TRBV2 and TRBJ2-3; D not certain. Germline V gene sequence: CDR1 SNHLY, CDR2 FYNNEI. The V gene lost 2 bases and the J gene lost 2 bases, with 5 bases spanning the gap. The CDR3 consists of 13 residues.

This clone showed up many times. The CDR3 nucleotides are TGTGCCAGCAGCCCACGCGGGCTAGCGGGAGGGGTTAAAGAGACCCAGTACTTC. Its protein is CASSPRGLAGGVKETQYF. The chain employs TRBV5-4 and TRBJ2-5; 12 nucleotides align to TRBD2. The germline CDR1 and CDR2 sequences are SGHNT and YYREEE (reference sequence). The junction had 13 bases not matched to a gene; V was cut back by 4 bases and J by 3 bases. The CDR3 is 18 amino acids.

This clone was detected ten times or more. The chain is built from TRBV11-2 and TRBJ2-7; tentatively, D is TRBD2 (6 bases). V lost 1 base to trimming and J lost 7 bases, with 11 bases between them. The CDR3 spans 13 residues. CDR1 is SGHAT, CDR2 FQNNGV, per germline. Here the CDR3 reads CASSLAGEVEQYF. The CDR3 DNA is TGTGCCAGCAGCTTAGCGGGAGAGGTGGAGCAGTACTTC. Full variable domain (remainder filled in from reference TRBV11-2 and TRBJ2-7): EAGVAQSPRYKIIEKRQSVAFWCNPISGHATLYWYQQILGQGPKLLIQFQNNGVVDDSQLPKDRFSAERLKGVDSTLKIQPAKLEDSAVYLCASSLAGEVEQYFGPGTRLTVT.

This clone appeared many times. With a much larger clone just one base away, this may be a read error. Within the sample, other DNA sequences also encode this same CDR3. This chain connects TRBV2 to TRBJ2-1, with D perhaps TRBD2 (6 bases). The CDR3 covers 12 residues. V was cut by 6 bases and J by 7 bases, with 10 bases left in between. From germline, CDR1 is SNHLY and CDR2 FYNNEI. In nucleotides, the CDR3 is TGTGCCAGCAGGCGGGAAAGTAATGAGCAGTTCTTC. This codes for CASRRESNEQFF.

This clone was recorded many times. The rearrangement joins TRBV2 to TRBJ2-7; TRBD2 aligns across 10 bases. The CDR3 contains 13 residues. V lost 6 bases, J lost 4 bases, and 3 bases stayed unmatched. Germline CDR1 reads SNHLY; CDR2 reads FYNNEI. CDR3 sequence: CASRRTSGYEQYF. In DNA, the CDR3 is TGTGCCAGCAGACGGACTAGCGGTTACGAGCAGTACTTC.

Comments on this clone: At one end the junction does not follow the germline gene, possibly because of a read error. The genes are TRBV28 and TRBJ2-7; D remains unclear. This CDR3 spans 11 amino acids. The V gene's germline CDR1 is MDHEN and CDR2 SYDVKM. The CDR3 here is CASIHRYEHYF. For the CDR3, the DNA is TGTGCCAGCATCCACCGCTACGAGCATTACTTC.

This clone was seen ten or more times. CDR3 amino acids: CASSTQQGLGYGYTF. CDR3 sequence (DNA): TGCGCCAGCAGCACCCAACAGGGGTTAGGCTATGGCTACACCTTC. The V gene is TRBV4-1, the J gene TRBJ1-2; 7 bases fit TRBD1. V lost 5 bases, J lost 4 bases, and 10 bases stayed unmatched. This CDR3 is built from 15 residues. Germline V gene data show CDR1 as MGHRA and CDR2 as YSYEKL.

This clone was found a few times. The chain is built from TRBV27 and TRBJ2-7; no clear D gene. CDR1 MNHEY and CDR2 SMNVEV come from the germline V gene (reference sequence). V was cut by 1 base and J by 0 bases, with 7 bases left in between. The CDR3 is 14 residues long. The CDR3 loop reads CASSLFRTSYEQYF. The CDR3, as DNA: TGTGCCAGCAGTTTATTTCGGACCTCCTACGAGCAGTACTTC.

This clone was recorded many times. This chain links TRBV19 with TRBJ2-1; D not certain. The CDR3 runs to 13 residues. Germline V lookup: CDR1 LNHDA, CDR2 SQIVND (reference sequence). With 3 bases removed from V and 3 bases from J, the gap between germline ends came to 6 bases. The DNA of the CDR3 is TGTGCCAGTAGTATTTCCAACTACAATGAGCAGTTCTTC. It yields the protein CASSISNYNEQFF.

With respect to this clone: This may arise from a read error, as a much more abundant clone is one base away. This chain joins TRBV5-1 and TRBJ2-3; 9 bases fit TRBD1. CDR3 length: 14 amino acids. The germline V gene has CDR1 SGHRS and CDR2 YFSETQ. CDR3: CASSPTGGIDTKYF. The CDR3 coding sequence is TGCGCCAGCTCCCCGACAGGGGGAATAGATACGAAGTATTTT.